This TCR beta chain was observed in a study of cytomegalovirus exposure and HLA in healthy donors. Overall study findings and caveats: In a later analysis, at a false discovery rate of 0.05, roughly 16,000 TCR beta sequences matched HLA alleles. In a later analysis, a missense DCLRE1C variant was linked to TCR beta V- and J-gene trimming.

This cohort consisted of healthy bone marrow donors. Note on this clone: Its specificity is unknown.

Amplification used 60 Vbeta primers and 13 Jbeta primers. Some clones are missing from TCRdb's copy, which holds only in-frame ones; the method was immunoSEQ multiplex PCR. The sample lists approximately 130,000 clones; 83% were seen once. CDR1 and CDR2 (germline): MDHEN, SYDVKM. The trim removed 6 bases at V and 5 bases at J, leaving 11 bases unmatched. This CDR3 has 15 amino acids. The clonotype was recovered from a girl aged 2 to 9 in good health and CMV-seronegative. The rearrangement links TRBV28 to TRBJ2-7, with 9 bases identical to TRBD1. The sample comprised PBMCs. CDR3 amino acids: CASRLERDRVHEQYF. The CDR3 DNA reads as TGTGCCAGCAGGTTAGAGCGGGACAGGGTCCACGAGCAGTACTTC.